The 8 T cell receptor beta chains listed next were all sequenced from one sample in a study of shared clonotypes between healthy human individuals. Naive CD8 cells lacked CD45RO, underwent positive selection for CCR7 and left out terminally differentiated effector memory CD45RA+ cells. Clones were read by immunoSEQ multiplex PCR, and TCRdb kept only the in-frame ones, dropping some. Here the sample spans millions of clones, about 94% being singletons. Sequencing was carried out using naive CD8+ T cells sorted from blood. Receptors were obtained from a man between 18 and 29 years old in good health.

The V call is TRBV15, the J call TRBJ1-3; D is perhaps TRBD1 (6 bases). CDR1 LNHNV and CDR2 YYDKDF come from the germline V gene (reference sequence). The germline V and J ends were trimmed by 0 bases and 2 bases, with 11 bases remaining between them. The CDR3 covers 16 residues. DNA for the CDR3: TGTGCCACCAGCAGAGACAGGGGTGCCACTGGAAACACCATATATTTT. This translates into CATSRDRGATGNTIYF.

The chain carries TRBV27 and TRBJ1-1; weak D call: TRBD1 (5 bases). CDR1 and CDR2 from the germline V gene are MNHEY and SMNVEV (reference sequence). The V end was cut by 6 bases, the J end by 4 bases, with 15 bases between. The CDR3 is 14 amino acids. CDR3 coding DNA: TGTGCCAGCAGCTGGGGGGAAGGTAGCACTGAAGCTTTCTTT. It specifies CASSWGEGSTEAFF.

The chain joins TRBV10-3 to TRBJ2-5; either TRBD1 or TRBD2 may fit D (6 bases each). CDR1 and CDR2 (germline): ENHRY, SYGVKD. The CDR3 contains 13 residues. V lost 3 bases, J lost 5 bases, and 10 bases lay in between. CDR3 nucleotide sequence: TGTGCCATCAGTGAAGGGGGGCTGGAGACCCAGTACTTC. Translating it yields CAISEGGLETQYF.

The chain joins TRBV28 to TRBJ2-4; the match to TRBD1 covers 8 bases. CDR1 and CDR2 (germline): MDHEN, SYDVKM. J lost 0 bases, V lost 3 bases, and 7 bases had no gene match. The CDR3 loop spans 17 amino acids. The CDR3 DNA sequence: TGTGCCAGCAGTTTTCCGGCCAGGGGGCTAGCCAAAAACATTCAGTACTTC. It encodes CASSFPARGLAKNIQYF.

The rearrangement joins TRBV27 to TRBJ1-5; D call uncertain. There are 14 residues in the CDR3. V was clipped by 5 bases and J by 7 bases, with 15 bases between them. CDR1 MNHEY and CDR2 SMNVEV come from the germline V gene (reference sequence). The CDR3 nucleotides are TGTGCCAGCAGTAAGTTGTTGTCCGGGCAGCCCCAGCATTTT. Its protein is CASSKLLSGQPQHF.

J is TRBJ1-5 and V is TRBV27, with D hard to call. V lost 6 bases and J lost 7, with 13 bases in between. The CDR3 totals 13 residues. Germline-derived CDR1 and CDR2 are MNHEY and SMNVEV (reference sequence). In DNA form, the CDR3 reads TGTGCCAGCAGCCTTTCCCTATGGCAGCCCCAGCATTTT. Residues: CASSLSLWQPQHF.

This sequence joins TRBV5-6 and TRBJ2-5, with D possibly called TRBD1 or TRBD2 (5 bases each). The CDR3 sequence is 12 residues long. The germline gives CDR1 SGHDT, CDR2 YYEEEE. V gave up 4 bases and J gave up 9 bases, with 13 bases separating them. Here the CDR3 reads CASSPGPFSQYF. The CDR3 DNA reads TGTGCCAGCAGCCCGGGGCCCTTCTCCCAGTACTTC.

This clone was detected a few times. This chain joins TRBV13 and TRBJ2-7, with TRBD1 matching 8 bases. Germline loops: CDR1 PRHDT, CDR2 FYEKMQ (reference sequence). V was clipped by 5 bases and J by 1 base; unmatched bases: 7. The CDR3 has 15 residues. The CDR3 spells CASSPTGTGSYEQYF. The CDR3, as DNA: TGTGCCAGCAGCCCAACCGGGACAGGATCCTACGAGCAGTACTTC.